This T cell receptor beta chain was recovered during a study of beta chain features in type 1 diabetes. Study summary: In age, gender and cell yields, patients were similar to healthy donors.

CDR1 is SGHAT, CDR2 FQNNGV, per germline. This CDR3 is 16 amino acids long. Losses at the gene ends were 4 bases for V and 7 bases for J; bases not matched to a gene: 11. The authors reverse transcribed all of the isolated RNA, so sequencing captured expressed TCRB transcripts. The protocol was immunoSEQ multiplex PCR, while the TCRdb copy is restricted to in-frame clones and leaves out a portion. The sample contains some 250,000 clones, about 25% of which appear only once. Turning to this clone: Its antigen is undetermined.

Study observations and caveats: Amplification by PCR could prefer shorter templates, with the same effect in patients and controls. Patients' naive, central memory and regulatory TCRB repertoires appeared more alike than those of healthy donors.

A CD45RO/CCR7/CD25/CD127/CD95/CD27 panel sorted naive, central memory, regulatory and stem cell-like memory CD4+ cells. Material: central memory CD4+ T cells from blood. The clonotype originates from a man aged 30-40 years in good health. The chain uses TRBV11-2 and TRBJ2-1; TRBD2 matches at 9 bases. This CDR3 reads CASSSLKAGGWNEQFF. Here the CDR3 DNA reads TGTGCCAGCAGCTCGCTCAAGGCGGGAGGGTGGAATGAGCAGTTCTTC.